Listed below are T cell receptor beta chains from one sample, sequenced in a study of blood T cell repertoires in COVID-19. Here immunoSEQ multiplex PCR was the method, and the copy in TCRdb shows in-frame clones only, minus some. The repertoire has 70,000 to 95,000 clones, almost 80% of them found once; the top ten carry about 16%. Sequencing was performed on peripheral blood. The receptors shown here come from a human donor in a cohort sampled during active COVID-19. Both conserved end residues are part of each CDR3. A D gene is named only where the DNA matches it firmly. Some rows mark clone size as missing; the rest say once, few, many or name a class of expanded clone.

D	size	length	V	J	CDR3	DNA
TRBD2	NA	16	TRBV27	TRBJ2-4	CASSSVPPASGNIQYF	TGTGCCAGCAGTTCAGTACCCCCGGCTAGCGGAAACATTCAGTACTTC
TRBD2	NA	15	TRBV7-9	TRBJ2-3	CASSSTSGPTDTQYF	TGTGCCAGCAGCTCGACTAGCGGTCCCACAGATACGCAGTATTTT
NA	NA	13	TRBV18	TRBJ2-5	CASSPRGSWTQYF	TGTGCCAGCTCACCGAGGGGGTCATGGACCCAGTACTTC
TRBD1	NA	16	TRBV4-2	TRBJ2-1	CASSQTRDRGRNEQFF	TGTGCCAGCAGCCAAACCCGGGACAGGGGAAGGAATGAGCAGTTCTTC
TRBD1	few	15	TRBV19	TRBJ1-6	CASRTGGTGNSPLHF	TGTGCCAGTAGAACAGGGGGCACAGGGAATTCACCCCTCCACTTT
TRBD2	NA	15	TRBV7-6	TRBJ2-3	CASSPDGRQSDTQYF	TGTGCCAGCAGCCCTGACGGGAGGCAATCAGATACGCAGTATTTT
NA	medium-sized	16	TRBV9	TRBJ1-4	CASSSADRTTNEKLFF	TGTGCCAGCAGCTCGGCAGACAGGACAACTAATGAAAAACTGTTTTTT
NA	few	15	TRBV18	TRBJ1-5	CASSPTGGRNQPQHF	TGTGCCAGCTCACCTACCGGCGGTCGCAATCAGCCCCAGCATTTT
TRBD1	NA	18	TRBV7-2	TRBJ1-2	CASSPFMSGTGWGDGYTF	TGTGCCAGCAGCCCCTTCATGTCCGGGACAGGATGGGGAGATGGCTACACCTTC
TRBD2	NA	13	TRBV5-4	TRBJ2-7	CASALAGIDEQYF	TGTGCCAGCGCACTAGCGGGAATCGACGAGCAGTACTTC
NA	NA	12	TRBV28	TRBJ2-7	CASRHKEYEQYF	TGTGCCAGCAGACACAAAGAATACGAGCAGTACTTC
TRBD1	NA	15	TRBV7-3	TRBJ2-5	CASSLGTGEIETQYF	TGTGCCAGCAGCCTCGGGACAGGGGAGATAGAGACCCAGTACTTC
NA	NA	15	TRBV20-1	TRBJ2-7	CSASGSSVISYEQYF	TGCAGTGCTAGTGGGTCTAGCGTGATCTCCTACGAGCAGTACTTC
TRBD2	NA	15	TRBV18	TRBJ2-1	CASSSFGGSGNEQFF	TGTGCCAGCTCATCTTTTGGCGGGAGCGGCAATGAGCAGTTCTTC
TRBD2	NA	13	TRBV27	TRBJ2-1	CASSSHTSGRKFF	TGTGCCAGCAGTTCCCATACTAGCGGGAGGAAGTTCTTC
NA	NA	12	TRBV12-3/TRBV12-4	TRBJ1-2	CASSFGRTGYTF	TGTGCCAGCAGTTTTGGGAGAACTGGCTACACCTTC
NA	NA	14	TRBV3-1/TRBV3-2	TRBJ1-5	CASSQGQVSQPQHF	TGTGCCAGCAGCCAAGGACAGGTTTCGCAGCCCCAGCATTTT
NA	few	13	TRBV10-2	TRBJ2-7	CAISRFQAYEQYF	TGCGCCATCAGCAGGTTTCAGGCCTACGAGCAGTACTTC
NA	NA	12	TRBV28	TRBJ1-2	CASSPVAGGYTF	TGTGCCAGCAGCCCAGTAGCGGGTGGCTACACCTTC
NA	NA	15	TRBV5-5	TRBJ1-5	CASSLEDRYNQPQHF	TGTGCCAGCAGCTTGGAGGACAGATACAATCAGCCCCAGCATTTT
TRBD2	NA	16	TRBV5-1	TRBJ2-2	CASSFREGQTPGELFF	TGCGCCAGCAGCTTCCGGGAGGGCCAGACCCCCGGGGAGCTGTTTTTT
TRBD2	NA	17	TRBV18	TRBJ2-1	CASSPRTSKASYNEQFF	TGTGCCAGCTCGCCGAGGACTAGCAAAGCCTCCTACAATGAGCAGTTCTTC
NA	NA	13	TRBV28	TRBJ1-2	CASRRQRNYGYTF	TGTGCCAGCAGAAGACAGAGAAACTATGGCTACACCTTC
TRBD1	NA	16	TRBV9	TRBJ2-7	CASSDPDRGRIGEQYF	TGTGCCAGCAGCGACCCGGACAGGGGGCGAATCGGCGAGCAGTACTTC
TRBD1	NA	12	TRBV7-9	TRBJ1-3	CASSFTGGTIYF	TGTGCCAGCAGCTTCACAGGGGGCACCATATATTTT
NA	NA	14	TRBV5-1	TRBJ1-2	CASSLGQWEYGYTF	TGCGCCAGCAGCCTCGGACAGTGGGAATATGGCTACACCTTC
TRBD1	few	15	TRBV2	TRBJ2-2	CASSGRGPKTGELFF	TGTGCCAGCAGTGGCAGGGGGCCGAAGACCGGGGAGCTGTTTTTT
NA	NA	14	TRBV18	TRBJ2-5	CASSPDWQAETQYF	TGTGCCAGCTCGCCGGACTGGCAAGCGGAGACCCAGTACTTC
NA	NA	16	TRBV4-1	TRBJ1-5	CASSQSGAPGFQPQHF	TGCGCCAGCAGCCAATCAGGGGCCCCGGGGTTTCAGCCCCAGCATTTT
TRBD1	NA	15	TRBV10-3	TRBJ1-2	CAITHSSGTVAGYTF	TGTGCCATCACCCATTCTTCCGGGACAGTTGCTGGCTACACCTTC
NA	NA	13	TRBV5-1	TRBJ1-2	CASSLVADYGYTF	TGCGCCAGCAGCTTGGTGGCGGACTATGGCTACACCTTC
NA	NA	14	TRBV19	TRBJ2-1	CASSSYRVGNEQFF	TGTGCCAGTAGTTCTTACAGGGTGGGCAATGAGCAGTTCTTC
TRBD1	NA	14	TRBV6-5	TRBJ2-1	CASRTGGSYNEQFF	TGTGCCAGCAGGACAGGGGGCTCCTACAATGAGCAGTTCTTC
NA	NA	12	TRBV12-5	TRBJ1-5	CASGTANQPQHF	TGTGCTAGTGGTACCGCGAATCAGCCCCAGCATTTT
TRBD1	once	14	TRBV19	TRBJ2-7	CASSIGTGTYEQYF	TGTGCCAGTAGTATCGGGACAGGGACCTACGAGCAGTACTTC
NA	few	13	TRBV6-5	TRBJ1-5	CASSYRDGTEQHF	TGTGCCAGCAGTTATCGTGACGGGACTGAACAGCATTTT
NA	NA	14	TRBV7-9	TRBJ1-4	CASSFQGFNEKLFF	TGTGCCAGCAGCTTTCAGGGGTTTAATGAAAAACTGTTTTTT
TRBD1	NA	14	TRBV13	TRBJ1-1	CASSNTGTGGQAFF	TGTGCCAGCAGCAATACGGGGACAGGGGGCCAAGCTTTCTTT
TRBD1	few	13	TRBV10-3	TRBJ1-5	CAISDRVDQPQHF	TGTGCCATCAGCGACAGGGTGGATCAGCCCCAGCATTTT
NA	NA	16	TRBV9	TRBJ2-1	CASARQSGGSYNEQFF	TGTGCCAGCGCACGTCAGAGTGGCGGTTCCTACAATGAGCAGTTCTTC
NA	few	15	TRBV19	TRBJ1-2	CASSIDPLDYYGYTF	TGTGCCAGTAGTATAGATCCCCTCGACTACTATGGCTACACCTTC
NA	NA	15	TRBV6-5	TRBJ2-7	CASSYSGTTVAEQYF	TGTGCCAGCAGTTACTCAGGGACAACCGTAGCGGAGCAGTACTTC
NA	NA	15	TRBV6-5	TRBJ1-5	CASSLRGVGNQPQHF	TGTGCCAGCAGCCTCCGGGGGGTTGGCAATCAGCCCCAGCATTTT
NA	NA	11	TRBV6-5	TRBJ1-6	CASSLLGPLHF	TGTGCCAGCAGCCTCCTCGGACCCCTCCACTTT
NA	NA	16	TRBV28	TRBJ1-3	CASITPGGATGNTIYF	TGTGCCAGCATCACACCGGGGGGGGCCACTGGAAACACCATATATTTT
NA	NA	12	TRBV6-5	TRBJ1-2	CASREGTFGYTF	TGTGCCAGCAGGGAGGGGACCTTTGGCTACACCTTC
TRBD1	NA	14	TRBV28	TRBJ1-1	CASSQETGSPEAFF	TGTGCCAGCAGTCAAGAGACAGGGTCCCCTGAAGCTTTCTTT
NA	NA	12	TRBV18	TRBJ2-7	CASSADNDEQYF	TGTGCCAGCTCAGCGGACAACGACGAGCAGTACTTC
TRBD2	few	15	TRBV6-6	TRBJ2-3	CASSSPAGGGDTQYF	TGTGCCAGCAGTTCTCCAGCGGGAGGGGGGGATACGCAGTATTTT
NA	NA	13	TRBV7-3	TRBJ2-3	CASSPGRGDTQYF	TGTGCCAGCAGCCCAGGTCGCGGGGATACGCAGTATTTT